This section outlines one T cell receptor beta chain sequence together with its context. What it recognizes is unknown. The V end lost 3 bases, the J end lost 4 bases, and 12 bases lay between the germline ends. The CDR3 length is 14 residues. In germline, CDR1 is MDHEN, CDR2 SYDVKM. The sample is drawn from a study of T cell responses to AZD1222 COVID-19 vaccine. Produced via immunoSEQ multiplex PCR; TCRdb's table is partial and in-frame only. The data contain around 220,000 clones, around 94% of them singletons. Study outcomes and limitations: Spike regions recognized by vaccine-associated CD4 TCRs spanned the protein, led by 160-218 and 743-854.

The chain is built from TRBV28 and TRBJ1-1, with a possible D match to TRBD1 (5 bases). This TCR came from an adult who received the MenACWY meningococcal vaccine as a control. The sample consisted of peripheral blood, taken 28 days after the second dose of the MenACWY control vaccine. CDR3 in DNA: TGTGCCAGCAGTTTGGCCTCAGGGTTCACTGAAGCTTTCTTT. The encoded protein is CASSLASGFTEAFF.